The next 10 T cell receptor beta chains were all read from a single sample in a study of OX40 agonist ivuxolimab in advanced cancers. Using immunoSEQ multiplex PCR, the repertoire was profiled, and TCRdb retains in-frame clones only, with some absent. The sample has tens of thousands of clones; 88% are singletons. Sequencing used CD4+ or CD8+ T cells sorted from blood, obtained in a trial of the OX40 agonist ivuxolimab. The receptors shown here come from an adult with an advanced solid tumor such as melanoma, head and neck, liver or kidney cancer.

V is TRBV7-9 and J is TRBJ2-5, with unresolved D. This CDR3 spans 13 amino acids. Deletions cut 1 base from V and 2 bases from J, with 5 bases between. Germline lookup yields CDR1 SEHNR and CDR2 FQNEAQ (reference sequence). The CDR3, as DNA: TGTGCCAGCAGCTTAGTACAGCAAGAGACCCAGTACTTC. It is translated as CASSLVQQETQYF.

The chain's CDR3 is CASSQGTVSSYEQYF. CDR3 nucleotide sequence: TGCGCCAGCAGCCAAGGGACGGTGAGCTCCTACGAGCAGTACTTC. The V gene is TRBV4-1, the J gene TRBJ2-7; unclear D gene. V was pared by 1 base and J by 0 bases, with 10 bases between. The CDR3 is 15 amino acids. CDR1 MGHRA and CDR2 YSYEKL come from the germline V gene.

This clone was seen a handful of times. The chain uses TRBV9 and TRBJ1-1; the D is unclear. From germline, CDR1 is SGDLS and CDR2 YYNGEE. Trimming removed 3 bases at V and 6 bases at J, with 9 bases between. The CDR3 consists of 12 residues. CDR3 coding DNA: TGTGCCAGCAGCGCCGGGGAGTCTGAAGCTTTCTTT. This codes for CASSAGESEAFF.

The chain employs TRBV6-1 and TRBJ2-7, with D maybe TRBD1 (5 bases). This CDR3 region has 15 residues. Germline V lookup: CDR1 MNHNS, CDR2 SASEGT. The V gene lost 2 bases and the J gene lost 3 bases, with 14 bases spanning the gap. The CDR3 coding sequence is TGTGCCAGCAGTGAACAGGGTTCGGAATTCTACGAGCAGTACTTC. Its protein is CASSEQGSEFYEQYF.

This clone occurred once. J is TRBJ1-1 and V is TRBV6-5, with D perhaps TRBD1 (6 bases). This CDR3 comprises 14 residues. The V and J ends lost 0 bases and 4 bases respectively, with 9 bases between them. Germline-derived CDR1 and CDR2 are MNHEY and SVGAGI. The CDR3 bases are TGTGCCAGCAGTTACTCGGCGGGGGCCACTGAAGCTTTCTTT. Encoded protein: CASSYSAGATEAFF.

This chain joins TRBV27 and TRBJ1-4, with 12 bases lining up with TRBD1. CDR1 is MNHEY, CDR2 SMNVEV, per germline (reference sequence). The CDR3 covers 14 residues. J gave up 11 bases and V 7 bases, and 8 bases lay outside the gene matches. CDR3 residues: CASTKGQGARKLFF. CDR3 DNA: TGTGCCAGCACCAAGGGACAGGGGGCTCGGAAACTGTTTTTT.

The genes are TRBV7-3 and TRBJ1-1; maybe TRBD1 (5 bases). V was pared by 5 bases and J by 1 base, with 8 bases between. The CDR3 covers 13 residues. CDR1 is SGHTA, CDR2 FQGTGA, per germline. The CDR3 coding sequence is TGTGCCAGCAGCCTTGGACAGAACACTGAAGCTTTCTTT. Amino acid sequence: CASSLGQNTEAFF. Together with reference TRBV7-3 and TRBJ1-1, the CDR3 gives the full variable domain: GAGVSQTPSNKVTEKGKYVELRCDPISGHTALYWYRQSLGQGPEFLIYFQGTGAADDSGLPNDRFFAVRPEGSVSTLKIQRTERGDSAVYLCASSLGQNTEAFFGQGTRLTVV.

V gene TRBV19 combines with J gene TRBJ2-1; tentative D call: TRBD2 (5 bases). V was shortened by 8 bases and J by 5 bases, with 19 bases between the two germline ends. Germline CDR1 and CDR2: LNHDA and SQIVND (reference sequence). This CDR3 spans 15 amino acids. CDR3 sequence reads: CASENGILGNNEQFF. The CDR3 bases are TGTGCCAGTGAAAACGGGATTCTAGGGAACAATGAGCAGTTCTTC.

The CDR3 sequence: CASSQDPGPTKHEQFF. Written as DNA, the CDR3 is TGCGCCAGCAGCCAAGACCCCGGACCAACCAAACACGAGCAGTTCTTC. The chain has TRBV4-3 and TRBJ2-1, with D hard to call. Germline V gene data show CDR1 as LGHNA and CDR2 as YSLEER. The CDR3 spans 16 residues. V lost 0 bases and J lost 10, with 19 bases in between.

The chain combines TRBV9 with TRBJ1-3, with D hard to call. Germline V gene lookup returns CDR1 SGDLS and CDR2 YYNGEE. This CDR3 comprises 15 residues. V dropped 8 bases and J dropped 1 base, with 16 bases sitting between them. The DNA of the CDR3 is TGTGCCAGTAGCCCGGGGTCTTCATCTGGAAACACCATATATTTT. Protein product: CASSPGSSSGNTIYF.